A selection of T cell receptor beta chains follows, all from one sample in a study of T-cell memory formation after mild COVID-19. TCRdb re-derived calls from the 5' RACE reads in MiXCR, one entry per CDR3 protein. The data hold 180,000 or so distinct CDR3 sequences, with roughly 16% observed a single time. Sequencing was carried out using PBMCs or a T cell subset sorted from them (not recorded which). The receptors shown here come from an adult woman who had mild COVID-19 (a few samples of this study predate the infection). Cell type and time point are not known. CDR3s include the opening cysteine and the closing phenylalanine or tryptophan. A D gene is named only where the DNA matches it firmly. Expanded clones get a size class; other rows say once, few or many, or leave the size out.

V gene	clone size	D gene	J gene	CDR3 protein	CDR3 DNA
TRBV3-1	.	.	TRBJ2-7	CASSQERLAGYEQYF	TGTGCCAGCAGCCAAGAGCGGCTAGCAGGCTACGAGCAGTACTTC
TRBV12-3/TRBV12-4	.	.	TRBJ1-2	CASSPLQGSGYTF	TGTGCCAGCAGCCCTCTTCAGGGTTCTGGCTACACCTTC
TRBV6-5	once	TRBD1	TRBJ2-2	CASRAGGGTGELFF	TGTGCCAGCAGAGCAGGGGGCGGCACCGGGGAGCTGTTTTTT
TRBV3-1	few	.	TRBJ2-3	CASSQDPPRQATSYSTDTQYF	TGTGCCAGCAGCCAAGATCCTCCTCGGCAGGCGACGAGCTATAGCACAGATACGCAGTATTTT
TRBV24-1	.	.	TRBJ2-5	CATSDPGQFQETQYF	TGTGCCACCAGTGACCCAGGACAGTTCCAAGAGACCCAGTACTTC
TRBV7-9	.	TRBD2	TRBJ2-2	CASSSGRGGAGELFF	TGTGCCAGCAGCTCCGGGAGGGGCGGAGCCGGGGAGCTGTTTTTT
TRBV7-2	few	.	TRBJ1-2	CASSPTYGYTF	TGTGCCAGCAGCCCGACCTATGGCTACACCTTC
TRBV20-1	few	TRBD2	TRBJ2-3	CSAGLRGGGTDTQYF	TGCAGTGCTGGGCTTCGGGGGGGGGGAACAGATACGCAGTATTTT
TRBV12-3/TRBV12-4	.	.	TRBJ2-2	CASSLRPVTTGELFF	TGTGCCAGCAGTTTGCGGCCGGTGACCACCGGGGAGCTGTTTTTT
TRBV7-9	few	.	TRBJ2-5	CASSSSGTQYF	TGTGCCAGCAGCTCCTCGGGGACCCAGTACTTC
TRBV4-3	.	TRBD2	TRBJ2-7	CASSQDLLAGKFGQYF	TGCGCCAGCAGCCAAGATCTGCTAGCGGGGAAGTTCGGGCAGTACTTC
TRBV7-9	many	.	TRBJ2-7	CASSANNYEQYF	TGTGCCAGCAGCGCCAACAACTACGAGCAGTACTTC
TRBV30	.	.	TRBJ2-3	CAWRGESSTDTQYF	TGTGCCTGGAGAGGGGAGAGTAGCACAGATACGCAGTATTTT
TRBV29-1	.	TRBD1	TRBJ2-7	CSVEDPTGYGSYEQYF	TGCAGCGTTGAAGACCCGACAGGGTACGGCTCCTACGAGCAGTACTTC
TRBV6-2/TRBV6-3	few	.	TRBJ2-2	CASSYGSTHTGELFF	TGTGCCAGCAGTTACGGGTCCACCCACACCGGGGAGCTGTTTTTT
TRBV3-1	.	TRBD1	TRBJ1-6	CASSHGQGNSPLHF	TGTGCCAGCAGCCACGGACAGGGAAATTCACCCCTCCACTTT
TRBV12-3/TRBV12-4	.	TRBD1	TRBJ1-1	CASSWASGQTNTEAFF	TGTGCCAGCAGTTGGGCCTCGGGACAGACGAACACTGAAGCTTTCTTT